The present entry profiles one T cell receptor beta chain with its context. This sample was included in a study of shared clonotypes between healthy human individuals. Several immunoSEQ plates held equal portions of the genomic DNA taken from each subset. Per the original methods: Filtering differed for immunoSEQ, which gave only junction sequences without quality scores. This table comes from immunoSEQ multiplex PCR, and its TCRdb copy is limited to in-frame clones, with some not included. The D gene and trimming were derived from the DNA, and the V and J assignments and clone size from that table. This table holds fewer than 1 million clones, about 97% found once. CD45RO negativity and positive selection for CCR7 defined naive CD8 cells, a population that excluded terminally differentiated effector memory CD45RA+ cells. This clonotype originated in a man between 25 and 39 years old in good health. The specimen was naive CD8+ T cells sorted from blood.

The CDR3 loop is CASRAHQTAFDEKLFF. CDR3 bases: TGTGCCAGCAGAGCACACCAGACGGCCTTCGATGAAAAACTGTTTTTT. V is TRBV27 and J is TRBJ1-4; no clear D. The CDR3 loop spans 16 amino acids. Germline CDR1 is MNHEY and CDR2 is SMNVEV (reference sequence). V dropped 6 bases and J dropped 6 bases, with 20 bases sitting between them.